These 30 T cell receptor beta chains share one sample of origin, sequenced in a study of regulatory T cells in long-lasting Graves disease. The time point was: newly diagnosed GD, antithyroid drugs for less than 3 months. With RNA extracted from PBMCs as input, the TCR library was made. According to the study, TCR beta libraries were built with iRepertoire HTBI primers and CDR3-region Arm-PCR. Each CDR3 protein gets one entry after TCRdb re-called the multiplex PCR reads with MiXCR. Of roughly 510,000 distinct CDR3 sequences detected, around 16% appear once; the ten largest clones hold about 11%. These data were also reused for a study on T cells in Graves' hyperthyroidism and ophthalmopathy.

This specimen consisted of peripheral blood mononuclear cells (PBMCs), obtained at new diagnosis, from a patient treated with antithyroid drugs. Receptors were obtained from a man aged 18-30 years with Graves disease.

This clonotype appeared a few times. J is TRBJ1-5 and V is TRBV6-2 or TRBV6-3; D is perhaps TRBD1 (5 bases). The CDR3 has 13 residues. V lost 5 bases and J lost 0, with 5 bases in between. Germline V gene data show CDR1 as MNHEY and CDR2 as SVGEGT. CDR3 residues: CASSGHSNQPQHF. CDR3 in DNA: TGTGCCAGCAGTGGACATAGCAATCAGCCCCAGCATTTT.

This clonotype was recorded at least ten times. The DNA for the CDR3 is TGTGCCAGCAGCTTAGGCAGGGCTAACACTGAAGCTTTCTTT. It yields the protein CASSLGRANTEAFF. V usage is TRBV11-2 and J usage is TRBJ1-1, with D perhaps TRBD1 (5 bases). The CDR3 is 14 residues long. CDR1 is SGHAT, CDR2 FQNNGV, per germline. V was clipped by 1 base and J by 2 bases, with 8 bases between them. Full variable domain (rest looked up from reference TRBV11-2 and TRBJ1-1): EAGVAQSPRYKIIEKRQSVAFWCNPISGHATLYWYQQILGQGPKLLIQFQNNGVVDDSQLPKDRFSAERLKGVDSTLKIQPAKLEDSAVYLCASSLGRANTEAFFGQGTRLTVV.

In its sample, this clonotype was seen a few times. This chain joins TRBV6-1 and TRBJ2-1; weak D call: TRBD1 (6 bases). The CDR3 has 14 residues. V lost 0 bases and J lost 7, with 10 bases in between. Germline V gene data show CDR1 as MNHNS and CDR2 as SASEGT. CDR3: CASSEARDINEQFF. Written as DNA, the CDR3 is TGTGCCAGCAGTGAAGCTCGGGACATAAATGAGCAGTTCTTC.

This clonotype has only a few counts. The rearrangement joins TRBV5-5 to TRBJ2-3, with TRBD2 identical over 8 bases. This CDR3 region has 13 residues. V shed 4 bases, J shed 8 bases, and the junction held 6 bases outside the gene matches. Germline V gene sequence: CDR1 SGHKS, CDR2 YYEKEE (reference sequence). The CDR3 here is CASSEGSGSTQYF. In DNA form, the CDR3 reads TGTGCCAGCAGCGAGGGGAGCGGGAGTACGCAGTATTTT.

In its sample, this clonotype was seen once. A much more abundant neighbour one base away suggests this may be a read error. This chain links TRBV10-1 with TRBJ2-1; 7 bases are shared with TRBD1. The J call may not be correct, given that the DNA end is closer to TRBJ2-7. This CDR3 has 16 residues. Germline V gene data show CDR1 as WNHNN and CDR2 as SYGVQD (reference sequence). The CDR3 coding sequence is TGCGCCAGCTTTACCACAGGGGCCCGGTCCTACAATGAGCAGTACTTC. This encodes CASFTTGARSYNEQYF.

There are many counts of this clonotype. J is TRBJ1-1 and V is TRBV30; a possible D gene is TRBD1 (5 bases). Germline V gene sequence: CDR1 GTSNPN, CDR2 SVGIG (reference sequence). Trimming removed 0 bases at V and 6 bases at J, with 11 bases between. The CDR3 contains 13 residues. CDR3 region: CAWSVFRAAEAFF. CDR3 DNA sequence: TGTGCCTGGAGTGTTTTCAGGGCTGCTGAAGCTTTCTTT.

This clonotype was counted ten times or more. V is TRBV14 and J is TRBJ2-3; D is ambiguous. CDR1 and CDR2 from the germline V gene are SGHDN and FVKESK. Trimming stripped 1 base from V and 5 bases from J, with 10 bases between. There are 14 residues in the CDR3. CDR3 in DNA: TGTGCCAGCAGCCAAGCGAGTTGGCGAGATACGCAGTATTTT. Translating it yields CASSQASWRDTQYF.

This chain joins TRBV20-1 and TRBJ2-7; D not certain. V was clipped by 0 bases and J by 4 bases, with 7 bases between them. In germline, CDR1 is DFQATT, CDR2 SNEGSKA (reference sequence). This CDR3 is 12 amino acids long. CDR3 in DNA: TGCAGTGCTAGAGATTCCAGGTACGAGCAGTACTTC. Translating it yields CSARDSRYEQYF.

There are a few counts of this clonotype. J is TRBJ1-2 and V is TRBV15; D perhaps matches TRBD1 (5 bases). CDR3 size: 14 residues. V gave up 4 bases and J gave up 3 bases, with 12 bases separating them. The germline V gene has CDR1 LNHNV and CDR2 YYDKDF (reference sequence). CDR3 sequence (DNA): TGTGCCACCAGCACCGGGACGGTTGACTATGGCTACACCTTC. Translating it yields CATSTGTVDYGYTF.

This clonotype has just one count. The V gene is TRBV12-3 or TRBV12-4, the J gene TRBJ1-1; D call uncertain. Trimming left V 5 bases short and J 4 bases short, with 11 bases between. The CDR3 is 13 amino acids. CDR3 in DNA: TGTGCCAGCAGTGTGATCGGCGGCACTGAAGCTTTCTTT. Its protein is CASSVIGGTEAFF.

CDR3 bases: TGCAGTGTTATCGGACTTCTTCGCACAGATACGCAGTATTTT. Protein sequence: CSVIGLLRTDTQYF. The V and J genes are TRBV20-1 and TRBJ2-3; TRBD2 is a possible D gene (5 bases). The CDR3 runs 14 residues. The V end was cut by 7 bases, the J end by 1 base, with 15 bases between. Germline loops: CDR1 DFQATT, CDR2 SNEGSKA (reference sequence).

This clonotype was recorded a few times. The chain recombines TRBV20-1 with TRBJ2-7, with D perhaps TRBD1 or TRBD2 (5 bases each). Between the trimmed V and J ends, which lost 4 bases and 3 bases, there was a span of 25 bases. This CDR3 comprises 17 residues. Germline V gene sequence: CDR1 DFQATT, CDR2 SNEGSKA (reference sequence). The CDR3 nucleotides are TGCAGTGCTACAAGAGGGGACCCGGGCGACCTAGACTACGAGCAGTACTTC. It encodes CSATRGDPGDLDYEQYF.

This clonotype has at least ten counts. The chain joins TRBV12-5 to TRBJ1-2; no clear D gene. Germline loops: CDR1 LGHNT, CDR2 FRNRAP. The CDR3 runs 13 residues. Trimming stripped 1 base from V and 4 bases from J, with 7 bases between. The DNA of the CDR3 is TGTGCTAGTGGTTTGGGGGCAGGCTATGGCTACACCTTC. Its protein product is CASGLGAGYGYTF.

This clonotype was seen only a few times. The V gene is TRBV30, the J gene TRBJ1-3, with D perhaps matching TRBD1 (5 bases). V was cut by 3 bases and J by 7 bases, with 16 bases left in between. Germline assignment: CDR1 GTSNPN and CDR2 SVGIG (reference sequence). The CDR3 is made up of 14 amino acids. The CDR3, as DNA: TGTGCCTGGAGACCCGGGGGGGTTCGGAACACCATATATTTT. Translation: CAWRPGGVRNTIYF.

The J gene is TRBJ2-3, the V gene TRBV12-3 or TRBV12-4; 8 bases agree with TRBD1. Germline trimming cut 5 bases from V and 1 base from J; bases unmatched to any gene: 8. The CDR3 spans 16 residues. CDR3: CASSNPTGDGTDTQYF. The CDR3, as DNA: TGTGCCAGCAGTAACCCGACAGGGGATGGCACAGATACGCAGTATTTT.

With respect to this clonotype: Being one base from a much bigger clone, this may be a read error. V gene TRBV2 combines with J gene TRBJ1-2; a weak D match, TRBD1 (6 bases). V was trimmed by 10 bases and J by 8 bases, leaving 14 bases between them. This CDR3 is built from 11 residues. CDR1 and CDR2 from the germline V gene are SNHLY and FYNNEI. CDR3 loop: CANREGTGYTF. DNA of the CDR3: TGTGCCAACAGGGAGGGTACCGGCTACACCTTC. The whole variable domain, filled in from reference TRBV2 and TRBJ1-2, reads EPEVTQTPSHQVTQMGQEVILRCVPISNHLYFYWYRQILGQKVEFLVSFYNNEISEKSEIFDDQFSVERPDGSNFTLKIRSTKLEDSAMYFCANREGTGYTFGSGTRLTVV.

The chain combines TRBV5-4 with TRBJ2-7; 8 bases are shared with TRBD2. This CDR3 is built from 16 residues. CDR1 SGHNT and CDR2 YYREEE come from the germline V gene (reference sequence). V lost 5 bases and J lost 2; bases outside the gene matches: 12. CDR3 loop: CASSGSGSATTYEQYF. In nucleotides, the CDR3 is TGTGCCAGCAGTGGGAGCGGGAGCGCCACTACCTACGAGCAGTACTTC.

J is TRBJ2-1 and V is TRBV14; tentative D call: TRBD1 (6 bases). With 5 bases removed from V and 8 bases from J, the gap between germline ends came to 19 bases. CDR3 length equals 15 residues. Germline loops: CDR1 SGHDN, CDR2 FVKESK. CDR3 loop: CASSGRGWRLDEQFF. The CDR3 DNA reads TGTGCCAGCAGCGGCAGGGGATGGAGGCTCGATGAGCAGTTCTTC. The full variable domain, completed using reference TRBV14 and TRBJ2-1, is EAGVTQFPSHSVIEKGQTVTLRCDPISGHDNLYWYRRVMGKEIKFLLHFVKESKQDESGMPNNRFLAERTGGTYSTLKVQPAELEDSGVYFCASSGRGWRLDEQFFGPGTRLTVL.

In the case of this clonotype: Since no conserved phenylalanine or tryptophan closes the CDR3, a read error is the likely cause. The chain combines TRBV6-4 with TRBJ2-7; 10 bases agree with TRBD2. The V and J ends lost 6 bases and 0 bases, in that order; junction bases with no gene match: 5. CDR1 is MRHNA and CDR2 is SNTAGT in the germline V gene. CDR3 length: 15 residues. The CDR3 reads CASRPGLAASYEQYL. The CDR3 DNA follows: TGTGCCAGCAGACCTGGACTAGCGGCCTCCTACGAGCAGTACCTC.

This clonotype was seen a few times. This chain links TRBV5-4 with TRBJ2-6; perhaps D is TRBD1 or TRBD2 (5 bases each). Trimming pared 4 bases from V and 1 base from J, leaving 12 bases between. The CDR3 has 16 amino acids. In germline, CDR1 is SGHNT, CDR2 YYREEE (reference sequence). In DNA form, the CDR3 reads TGTGCCAGCAGCCGGGACGGATTGTCTGGGGCCAACGTCCTGACTTTC. As protein: CASSRDGLSGANVLTF.

This clonotype turned up a few times. The J gene is TRBJ1-4, the V gene TRBV6-1; D may be TRBD1 (6 bases). The V end lost 7 bases, the J end lost 5 bases, and 17 bases lay between the germline ends. Germline CDR1 is MNHNS and CDR2 is SASEGT. The CDR3 consists of 15 residues. The CDR3 reads CASTFQGTANEKLFF. For the CDR3, the DNA is TGTGCCAGCACCTTTCAGGGGACGGCGAATGAAAAACTGTTTTTT.

This CDR3 reads CASSQADYGGYTF. The CDR3 DNA sequence: TGCGCCAGCAGCCAAGCGGACTACGGCGGCTACACCTTC. The V and J genes are TRBV4-1 and TRBJ1-2; the D is unclear. The V end was cut by 1 base, the J end by 8 bases, with 11 bases between. Germline CDR1 and CDR2: MGHRA and YSYEKL. This CDR3 contains 13 residues.

Ten or more counts support this clonotype. This chain uses TRBV6-1 with TRBJ1-1, with a weak D call TRBD1 (5 bases). Germline CDR1 MNHNS, CDR2 SASEGT. With 6 bases removed from V and 4 bases from J, the gap between germline ends came to 9 bases. The CDR3 sequence is 12 residues long. This chain's CDR3 is CASRPTGTEAFF. CDR3 in DNA: TGTGCCAGCAGGCCCACAGGCACTGAAGCTTTCTTT.

This clonotype was observed many times. CDR3 protein: CASSLSRAGAGDEQFF. CDR3 sequence (DNA): TGCGCCAGCAGCTTGAGCCGGGCGGGAGCGGGGGATGAGCAGTTCTTC. V and J are TRBV5-1 and TRBJ2-1; TRBD2 aligns across 8 bases. This CDR3 contains 16 residues. V gave up 1 base and J gave up 8 bases; unmatched junction bases: 11. The V gene's germline CDR1 is SGHRS and CDR2 YFSETQ.

This clonotype has ten or more counts. V gene TRBV20-1 combines with J gene TRBJ2-1; D gene ambiguous. V lost 6 bases to trimming and J lost 11 bases, with 20 bases between them. This CDR3 is built from 13 residues. Germline V gives CDR1 DFQATT, CDR2 SNEGSKA (reference sequence). The CDR3 protein is CSATSPGPRQQFF. Here the CDR3 DNA reads TGCAGTGCAACCAGCCCCGGGCCTCGTCAGCAGTTCTTC.

V and J are TRBV19 and TRBJ2-7; TRBD2 matches at 9 bases. There are 12 residues in the CDR3. V was clipped by 8 bases and J by 3 bases; unmatched bases: 2. Germline CDR1 reads LNHDA; CDR2 reads SQIVND (reference sequence). Here the CDR3 reads CASGAGGYEQYF. The DNA for the CDR3 is TGTGCCAGTGGAGCGGGGGGCTACGAGCAGTACTTC.

This clonotype was observed many times. The rearrangement uses TRBV2 and TRBJ1-2, with D unresolved. Germline CDR1 is SNHLY and CDR2 is FYNNEI. Trimming cost V 3 bases and J 4 bases, with 18 bases left between them. There are 16 residues in the CDR3. DNA of the CDR3: TGTGCCAGCAGTGATGCGGAGACACGGCTTAGCTATGGCTACACCTTC. This gives the protein CASSDAETRLSYGYTF.

This chain joins TRBV6-5 and TRBJ2-3; 7 nucleotides align to TRBD2. The CDR3 contains 15 residues. Unmatched junction bases numbered 6, after V lost 3 bases and J lost 3 bases. In germline, CDR1 is MNHEY, CDR2 SVGAGI. CDR3 region: CASSYVAGRTDTQYF. As DNA, the CDR3 is TGTGCCAGCAGTTATGTAGCGGGCCGTACAGATACGCAGTATTTT.

CDR3 sequence reads: CSVERVGSEADTQYF. In DNA, the CDR3 is TGCAGCGTTGAAAGGGTGGGTAGTGAGGCAGATACGCAGTATTTT. The rearrangement links TRBV29-1 to TRBJ2-3; the D is unclear. Trimming shortened V by 2 bases and J by 4 bases, and 16 bases separated the two germline ends. The CDR3 runs 15 residues. Germline V gene sequence: CDR1 SQVTM, CDR2 ANQGSEA.

This clonotype was found a few times. This chain links TRBV5-1 with TRBJ2-2; 7 bases line up with TRBD1. The trim removed 0 bases at V and 6 bases at J, leaving 5 bases unmatched. The CDR3 has 15 residues. CDR1 and CDR2 from the germline V gene are SGHRS and YFSETQ. This chain's CDR3 is CASSLDRGVSGELFF. Written as DNA, the CDR3 is TGCGCCAGCAGCTTGGACAGGGGAGTTTCCGGGGAGCTGTTTTTT.